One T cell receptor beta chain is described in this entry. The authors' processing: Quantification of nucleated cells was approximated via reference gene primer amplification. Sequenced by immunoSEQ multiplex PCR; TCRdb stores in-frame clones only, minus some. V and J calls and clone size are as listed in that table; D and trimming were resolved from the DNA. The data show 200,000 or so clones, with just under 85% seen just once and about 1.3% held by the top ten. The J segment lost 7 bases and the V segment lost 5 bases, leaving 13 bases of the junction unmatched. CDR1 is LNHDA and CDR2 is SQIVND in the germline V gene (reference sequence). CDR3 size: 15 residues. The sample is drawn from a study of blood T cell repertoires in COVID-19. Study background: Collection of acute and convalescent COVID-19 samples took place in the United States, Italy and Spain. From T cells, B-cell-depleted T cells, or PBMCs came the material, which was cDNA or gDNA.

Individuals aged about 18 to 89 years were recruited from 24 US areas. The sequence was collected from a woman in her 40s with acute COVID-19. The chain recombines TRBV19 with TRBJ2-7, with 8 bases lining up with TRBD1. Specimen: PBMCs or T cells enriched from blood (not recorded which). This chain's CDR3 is CASSFLGQATSEQYF. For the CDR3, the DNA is TGTGCCAGTAGTTTTTTGGGACAGGCGACGAGTGAGCAGTACTTC.